Shown below are 24 T cell receptor beta chains from a single sample sequenced in a study of Ad26.COV2.S vaccination and SARS-CoV-2 variants. Treatment noted: around 19 received Ad26.COV2.S at low or high dose, single or two shots; about 5 received placebo; per-sample allocation not given. At day 63 after the first vaccine or placebo injection, samples were drawn. The method was immunoSEQ multiplex PCR; TCRdb's version includes in-frame clones alone and lacks a portion of them. Counted here are hundreds of thousands of clones, more than 80% occurring once; the ten biggest clones make up roughly 1.5%. The sequenced sample was peripheral blood, obtained in a trial of Ad26.COV2.S vaccine versus placebo. Source of these receptors: a person aged 18-60 years who received the Ad26.COV2.S COVID-19 vaccine or a placebo.

V is TRBV9 and J is TRBJ2-5; no reliable D call. Trimming left V 4 bases short and J 5 bases short, with 9 bases between. This CDR3 spans 12 amino acids. Germline V lookup: CDR1 SGDLS, CDR2 YYNGEE. CDR3 nucleotides: TGTGCCAGCAGCCGAGTAAAGGAGACCCAGTACTTC. It translates to CASSRVKETQYF.

The V call is TRBV3-1 (or the pseudogene TRBV3-2), the J call TRBJ2-1; possibly TRBD2 for D (5 bases). The germline V and J ends were trimmed by 0 bases and 8 bases, with 14 bases remaining between them. From germline, CDR1 is LGHDT and CDR2 YNNKEL (reference sequence). This CDR3 region has 15 residues. CDR3: CASSQEWLAVDEQFF. The CDR3 DNA is TGTGCCAGCAGCCAAGAGTGGCTAGCTGTCGATGAGCAGTTCTTC.

The genes are TRBV7-6 and TRBJ2-1; 8 bases match TRBD2. The CDR3 is made up of 15 amino acids. V trimming: 6 bases; J trimming: 3 bases; junction bases outside the gene matches: 7. Looked up from germline, CDR1 is SGHVS and CDR2 is FNYEAQ. DNA for the CDR3: TGTGCCAGCAGTCCCCAGGGACTAGTCTACAATGAGCAGTTCTTC. Encoded protein: CASSPQGLVYNEQFF.

This sequence joins TRBV6-2 or TRBV6-3 and TRBJ1-2; D may be TRBD1 (5 bases). The CDR3 consists of 14 residues. Germline lookup yields CDR1 MNHEY and CDR2 SVGEGT. V gave up 0 bases and J gave up 8 bases, with 13 bases separating them. CDR3 DNA: TGTGCCAGCAGTTACTCTTCAGGGATGAGGGGCTACACCTTC. The encoded protein is CASSYSSGMRGYTF.

This chain links TRBV3-1 (or the pseudogene TRBV3-2) with TRBJ2-2; no reliable D call. CDR1 is LGHDT, CDR2 YNNKEL, per germline (reference sequence). V was shortened by 0 bases and J by 6 bases, with 2 bases between the two germline ends. The CDR3 spans 12 residues. The CDR3 reads CASSQDAGELFF. The CDR3 DNA sequence: TGTGCCAGCAGCCAAGATGCCGGGGAGCTGTTTTTT.

V usage is TRBV19 and J usage is TRBJ2-2; 8 bases align to TRBD2. The CDR3 loop spans 15 amino acids. Germline CDR1 LNHDA, CDR2 SQIVND (reference sequence). V shed 6 bases, J shed 0 bases, and the junction held 3 bases outside the gene matches. CDR3 sequence reads: CASRVSGANTGELFF. Written as DNA, the CDR3 is TGTGCCAGTAGAGTTAGCGGGGCGAACACCGGGGAGCTGTTTTTT.

The V call is TRBV25-1, the J call TRBJ2-5; 9 bases are a match to TRBD2. V was pared by 3 bases and J by 4 bases, with 6 bases of the junction left unmatched. Germline values: CDR1 MGHDK, CDR2 SYGVNS. The CDR3 runs to 15 residues. The CDR3 loop reads CASSEAGGVRETQYF. The CDR3 coding sequence is TGTGCCAGCAGTGAGGCGGGGGGGGTGAGAGAGACCCAGTACTTC.

This clone was recorded once. The V and J genes are TRBV30 and TRBJ1-5, with 7 bases identical to TRBD1. After removal of 0 bases from V and 2 bases from J, the junction contained 4 bases not matched to a gene. CDR1 and CDR2 from the germline V gene are GTSNPN and SVGIG (reference sequence). This CDR3 contains 15 residues. DNA of the CDR3: TGTGCCTGGAGTGTAAGCGGACAGGGCAATCAGCCCCAGCATTTT. Its translation is CAWSVSGQGNQPQHF.

As concerns this clone: The sample has other DNA sequences that encode this CDR3 too. This CDR3 reads CASSLTGTGELFF. CDR3 sequence (DNA): TGTGCCAGCAGCTTGACAGGGACCGGGGAGCTGTTTTTT. The genes are TRBV5-6 and TRBJ2-2; a weak D match, TRBD1 (6 bases). Germline CDR1 is SGHDT and CDR2 is YYEEEE. Trimming stripped 1 base from V and 5 bases from J, with 6 bases between. The CDR3 length is 13 residues.

The DNA for the CDR3 is TGTGCCACCAGCAAACAGGAGAATGAAAAACTGTTTTTT. It yields the protein CATSKQENEKLFF. The chain is built from TRBV15 and TRBJ1-4, with D possibly TRBD1 on 5 matching bases. The CDR3 runs to 13 residues. V gave up 4 bases and J gave up 5 bases, with 8 bases separating them. Germline CDR1 LNHNV, CDR2 YYDKDF (reference sequence).

J is TRBJ2-7 and V is TRBV25-1; D gene unclear. Trimming removed 3 bases at V and 1 base at J, with 10 bases between. The CDR3 sequence is 14 residues long. Germline CDR1 reads MGHDK; CDR2 reads SYGVNS. CDR3: CASSEFGESYEQYF. The CDR3 DNA is TGTGCCAGCAGTGAGTTTGGAGAATCCTACGAGCAGTACTTC.

V is TRBV7-2 and J is TRBJ2-5; D could derive from TRBD1 or TRBD2 (5 bases each). CDR3 length: 15 amino acids. V was trimmed by 7 bases and J by 1 base, leaving 16 bases between them. Germline V gives CDR1 SGHTA, CDR2 FQGNSA. CDR3 sequence (DNA): TGTGCCAGCACCCGCCTGGGGACGGTCCAAGAGACCCAGTACTTC. Translation: CASTRLGTVQETQYF. The whole variable domain, remainder taken from reference TRBV7-2 and TRBJ2-5, is GAGVSQSPSNKVTEKGKDVELRCDPISGHTALYWYRQSLGQGLEFLIYFQGNSAPDKSGLPSDRFSAERTGGSVSTLTIQRTQQEDSAVYLCASTRLGTVQETQYFGPGTRLLVL.

This clone has only a few counts. The rearrangement joins TRBV5-5 to TRBJ1-5, with a possible D match to TRBD1 (5 bases). The germline CDR1 and CDR2 sequences are SGHKS and YYEKEE (reference sequence). The V and J ends lost 2 bases and 3 bases respectively, with 9 bases between them. The CDR3 has 14 amino acids. The CDR3 DNA is TGTGCCAGCAGCTTAGACAGCTACAATCAGCCCCAGCATTTT. The encoded protein is CASSLDSYNQPQHF.

This chain joins TRBV19 and TRBJ2-6; 9 bases match TRBD1. CDR3 length: 19 amino acids. V dropped 5 bases and J dropped 5; count of bases not matched to a gene: 16. Germline V gene lookup returns CDR1 LNHDA and CDR2 SQIVND (reference sequence). The CDR3 DNA reads TGTGCCAGTAGTTGGAGTGCCGGGACAGGGATTGGGAGGGCCAACGTCCTGACTTTC. Protein sequence: CASSWSAGTGIGRANVLTF.

This chain joins TRBV30 and TRBJ2-2; D gene uncertain. CDR3 length: 12 amino acids. V was trimmed by 4 bases and J by 0 bases, leaving 3 bases between them. Germline V gives CDR1 GTSNPN, CDR2 SVGIG (reference sequence). The CDR3 region is CAWKANTGELFF. Here the CDR3 DNA reads TGTGCCTGGAAAGCGAACACCGGGGAGCTGTTTTTT.

The chain uses TRBV19 and TRBJ1-1; 10 bases agree with TRBD1. The CDR3 is 15 amino acids. J gave up 5 bases and V 2 bases, and 5 bases lay outside the gene matches. The germline gives CDR1 LNHDA, CDR2 SQIVND (reference sequence). The CDR3 DNA reads TGTGCCAGTAGTATAATGGGACAGGGGATGACTGAAGCTTTCTTT. It specifies CASSIMGQGMTEAFF.

The V call is TRBV5-1, the J call TRBJ2-3; D assignment may be TRBD1 or TRBD2 (5 bases each). The CDR3 spans 13 residues. V was trimmed by 1 base and J by 6 bases, leaving 9 bases between them. Looked up from germline, CDR1 is SGHRS and CDR2 is YFSETQ. DNA of the CDR3: TGCGCCAGCAGCTTGTCGGGACCGGATACGCAGTATTTT. Translation: CASSLSGPDTQYF. Filled out from reference TRBV5-1 and TRBJ2-3, the complete variable domain reads KAGVTQTPRYLIKTRGQQVTLSCSPISGHRSVSWYQQTPGQGLQFLFEYFSETQRNKGNFPGRFSGRQFSNSRSEMNVSTLELGDSALYLCASSLSGPDTQYFGPGTRLTVL.

The chain links TRBV20-1 to TRBJ1-1; D is possibly TRBD1 (5 bases). This CDR3 is 11 amino acids long. Looked up from germline, CDR1 is DFQATT and CDR2 is SNEGSKA (reference sequence). V was shortened by 1 base and J by 9 bases, with 9 bases between the two germline ends. The CDR3: CSARGQGQAFF. In DNA, the CDR3 is TGCAGTGCTAGAGGCCAGGGACAAGCTTTCTTT.

The chain has TRBV6-4 and TRBJ2-1; D may be TRBD1 (8 bases). Germline CDR1 reads MRHNA; CDR2 reads SNTAGT. The V end lost 6 bases, the J end lost 6 bases, and 15 bases lay between the germline ends. CDR3 length: 14 amino acids. The CDR3 coding sequence is TGTGCCAGCAGGGACAGGGAGGGCTCCAATGAGCAGTTCTTC. Its protein product is CASRDREGSNEQFF.

A few counts support this clone. The chain couples TRBV3-1 (or the pseudogene TRBV3-2) to TRBJ2-2; D possibly corresponds to TRBD2 (6 bases). CDR3 size: 15 residues. The V and J ends lost 2 bases and 5 bases respectively, with 12 bases between them. Germline assignment: CDR1 LGHDT and CDR2 YNNKEL (reference sequence). The CDR3 DNA is TGTGCCAGCAGCCAAAGCTTTAGCGGAACCGGGGAGCTGTTTTTT. It specifies CASSQSFSGTGELFF.

This chain uses TRBV19 with TRBJ1-3; D is uncertain. Germline values: CDR1 LNHDA, CDR2 SQIVND (reference sequence). V was clipped by 5 bases and J by 4 bases, with 15 bases between them. This CDR3 comprises 15 residues. CDR3: CASSEPGQAGNTIYF. CDR3 nucleotide sequence: TGTGCCAGTAGTGAACCGGGCCAAGCGGGAAACACCATATATTTT.

The chain combines TRBV14 with TRBJ1-5; the D is unclear. V lost 1 base to trimming and J lost 9 bases, with 7 bases between them. Germline V gives CDR1 SGHDN, CDR2 FVKESK. CDR3 length: 12 residues. CDR3 loop: CASSQVTGPQHF. The DNA of the CDR3 is TGTGCCAGCAGCCAAGTTACGGGGCCCCAGCATTTT.

The rearrangement uses TRBV18 and TRBJ1-2, with 8 bases lining up with TRBD1. The CDR3 has 13 residues. CDR1 KGHSH and CDR2 LQKENI come from the germline V gene. Trimming took 10 bases from V and 4 from J; bases not matched to a gene: 8. The CDR3 here is CATSSTGGYGYTF. For the CDR3, the DNA is TGTGCCACCAGTTCTACAGGGGGCTATGGCTACACCTTC.

This CDR3 is CASSYSGGPRGYSNQPQHF. The CDR3 nucleotides are TGTGCCAGCAGTTACTCCGGAGGACCCAGGGGTTATAGCAATCAGCCCCAGCATTTT. The chain couples TRBV6-2 or TRBV6-3 to TRBJ1-5, with a possible D match to TRBD1 (6 bases). V lost 0 bases, J lost 0 bases, and 18 bases lay in between. Germline V lookup: CDR1 MNHEY, CDR2 SVGEGT. CDR3 length: 19 amino acids.